The source of this T cell receptor (beta chain) is a study of T cell responses to AZD1222 COVID-19 vaccine. The CDR3 runs 17 residues. Germline CDR1 reads LGHNA; CDR2 reads YSLEER. V was clipped by 5 bases and J by 0 bases; unmatched bases: 7. Sequenced by immunoSEQ multiplex PCR; TCRdb stores in-frame clones only, minus some. Of 150,000 or so clones in the sample, more than 80% are singletons; the top ten hold 3.5% to 5.5%. The chain recombines TRBV4-3 with TRBJ2-6; TRBD1 matches 7 bases. Specimen: peripheral blood, collected 28 days after the second dose of the MenACWY control vaccine. This clonotype originated in an adult who received the MenACWY meningococcal vaccine as a control. CDR3 bases: TGCGCCAGCAGCGAGAACAGGGGACCCTCTGGGGCCAACGTCCTGACTTTC. This gives the protein CASSENRGPSGANVLTF.